The 23 T cell receptor beta chains given below trace back to one sample, sequenced in a study of technical replicates of blood from a few donors. Profiling relied on immunoSEQ multiplex PCR, and the TCRdb table lists in-frame clones only, not all of them. The table shows roughly 56,000 clones, with about 95% occurring only once. Sequencing input: PBMCs. These receptors originate from a human donor in good health. Some clones in this sample may be carry-over from other donors' samples.

The chain is built from TRBV6-1 and TRBJ2-1; 7 positions agree with TRBD1. V lost 6 bases, J lost 4 bases, and 3 bases stayed unmatched. Germline V gene data show CDR1 as MNHNS and CDR2 as SASEGT. The CDR3 loop spans 13 amino acids. This CDR3 is CASSQGVYNEQFF. The CDR3 bases are TGTGCCAGCAGCCAGGGGGTATACAATGAGCAGTTCTTC.

The rearrangement links TRBV11-2 to TRBJ2-7; 14 bases match TRBD2. The CDR3 sequence is 17 residues long. The V gene end was trimmed by 5 bases and the J gene end by 4 bases; junction bases not matched to a gene: 10. Germline V gives CDR1 SGHAT, CDR2 FQNNGV. The CDR3 loop is CASSALTGTSGRYEQYF. The CDR3 nucleotides read TGTGCCAGCAGCGCCTTAACCGGGACTAGCGGGAGATACGAGCAGTACTTC.

The V call is TRBV18, the J call TRBJ2-5, with 8 positions matching TRBD1. The V segment lost 3 bases and the J segment 2 bases; nucleotides outside the gene matches: 8. The CDR3 loop spans 16 amino acids. The germline gives CDR1 KGHSH, CDR2 LQKENI. The CDR3 bases are TGTGCCAGCTCACCGCCCAACAGGGGGTCTCAAGAGACCCAGTACTTC. Amino acids: CASSPPNRGSQETQYF.

The V and J genes are TRBV6-5 and TRBJ1-1; possibly TRBD1 for D (5 bases). The CDR3 is made up of 12 amino acids. Germline values: CDR1 MNHEY, CDR2 SVGAGI. V was trimmed by 6 bases and J by 5 bases, leaving 10 bases between them. CDR3 DNA: TGTGCCAGCAGCCAAGGGGTAACTGAAGCTTTCTTT. Protein sequence: CASSQGVTEAFF.

CDR3 sequence (DNA): TGCAGCGCTCGAGACACCGACAGGGGAGAAACCGGGGAGCTGTTTTTT. Protein product: CSARDTDRGETGELFF. This chain connects TRBV29-1 to TRBJ2-2; 8 bases are shared with TRBD1. The length of the CDR3 is 16 residues. V shed 7 bases, J shed 5 bases, and the junction held 15 bases outside the gene matches. Germline V CDR1 and CDR2: SQVTM, ANQGSEA.

V usage is TRBV30 and J usage is TRBJ2-3; 7 bases match TRBD2. V lost 1 base, J lost 5 bases, and 6 bases stayed unmatched. This CDR3 region has 14 residues. Germline V gene lookup returns CDR1 GTSNPN and CDR2 SVGIG (reference sequence). The CDR3 DNA sequence: TGTGCCTGGAGTGCGGGAGGAGGGATAGATACGCAGTATTTT. It is translated as CAWSAGGGIDTQYF.

This clone is a singleton in its sample. The V gene is TRBV6-5, the J gene TRBJ1-2, with no clear D. Trimming shortened V by 5 bases and J by 5 bases, and 9 bases separated the two germline ends. Germline CDR1 MNHEY, CDR2 SVGAGI. The CDR3 totals 12 residues. The DNA for the CDR3 is TGTGCCAGCAGTCCAGACACTTATGGCTACACCTTC. Translated, it gives CASSPDTYGYTF.

The gene calls are TRBV6-6 and TRBJ2-7; TRBD2 matches 8 bases. The CDR3 covers 15 residues. V trimming: 6 bases; J trimming: 3 bases; junction bases outside the gene matches: 10. The V gene's germline CDR1 is MNHNY and CDR2 SVGAGI (reference sequence). CDR3: CASSPSPSGYYEQYF. CDR3 DNA sequence: TGTGCCAGCAGCCCATCCCCTAGCGGGTACTACGAGCAGTACTTC.

The chain couples TRBV27 to TRBJ1-5, with 7 bases matching TRBD1. J was trimmed by 4 bases and V by 3 bases; bases with no gene match: 9. This CDR3 is 16 amino acids long. From germline, CDR1 is MNHEY and CDR2 SMNVEV (reference sequence). CDR3 DNA sequence: TGTGCCAGCAGTTTTAGAAGAGGGGGCCTAAATCAGCCCCAGCATTTT. It codes for CASSFRRGGLNQPQHF.

The J gene is TRBJ1-6, the V gene TRBV4-1; 10 bases line up with TRBD1. CDR3 length: 16 amino acids. CDR1 is MGHRA and CDR2 is YSYEKL in the germline V gene. J was trimmed by 4 bases and V by 1 base; bases with no gene match: 1. CDR3 nucleotides: TGCGCCAGCAGCCAAGGGGGACAGGGGTATAATTCACCCCTCCACTTT. It specifies CASSQGGQGYNSPLHF.

The V gene is TRBV9, the J gene TRBJ2-3, with TRBD2 matching over 9 bases. V was clipped by 3 bases and J by 2 bases; unmatched bases: 7. CDR3 length: 16 amino acids. The germline V gene encodes CDR1 SGDLS and CDR2 YYNGEE. This CDR3 is CASSAVAGAITDTQYF. The CDR3 nucleotides are TGTGCCAGCAGCGCTGTAGCGGGGGCTATCACAGATACGCAGTATTTT.

V and J are TRBV7-8 and TRBJ1-3; D uncertain. The CDR3 is made up of 16 amino acids. Trimming left V 5 bases short and J 4 bases short, with 18 bases between. The germline V gene encodes CDR1 SGHVS and CDR2 FQNEAQ. CDR3 amino acids: CASSPLGQALGNTIYF. The DNA for the CDR3 is TGTGCCAGCAGCCCCTTGGGCCAGGCATTAGGAAACACCATATATTTT.

The table lists this clone with a count of one. This chain connects TRBV18 to TRBJ1-1; 7 bases are shared with TRBD1. This CDR3 spans 12 amino acids. From germline, CDR1 is KGHSH and CDR2 LQKENI. V lost 4 bases and J lost 5; bases outside the gene matches: 1. CDR3: CASSRDRTEAFF. The CDR3 DNA reads TGTGCCAGCTCACGGGACAGAACTGAAGCTTTCTTT.

The chain combines TRBV5-6 with TRBJ1-5, with a weak D call TRBD1 (5 bases). V gave up 4 bases and J gave up 7 bases, with 21 bases separating them. The CDR3 totals 16 residues. The germline CDR1 and CDR2 sequences are SGHDT and YYEEEE. The DNA for the CDR3 is TGTGCCAGCAGCCTTCAAACTACAGGCATCGGGCAGCCCCAGCATTTT. Protein: CASSLQTTGIGQPQHF.

This clone has a handful of counts. V usage is TRBV19 and J usage is TRBJ1-6; D is uncertain. V was pared by 1 base and J by 9 bases, with 22 bases between. Germline V CDR1 and CDR2: LNHDA, SQIVND (reference sequence). There are 18 residues in the CDR3. This chain's CDR3 is CASSIVHQMRAQGSPLHF. The CDR3 DNA sequence: TGTGCCAGTAGTATAGTACATCAAATGCGGGCGCAAGGTTCACCCCTCCACTTT.

This clone came up once. This chain connects TRBV5-1 to TRBJ1-2; 8 bases fit TRBD1. The CDR3 covers 13 residues. Per the germline V gene, CDR1 is SGHRS and CDR2 is YFSETQ. J was trimmed by 8 bases and V by 1 base; bases with no gene match: 4. The CDR3, as DNA: TGCGCCAGCAGCTTGACAGGGGGATTAGGCTACACCTTC. Translating it yields CASSLTGGLGYTF.

The chain carries TRBV7-3 and TRBJ2-1, with 7 positions matching TRBD2. Germline CDR1 reads SGHTA; CDR2 reads FQGTGA. There are 15 residues in the CDR3. The junction had 4 bases not matched to a gene; V was cut back by 5 bases and J by 0 bases. The CDR3 DNA is TGTGCCAGCAGCCTTATAGCGGGCTCCTACAATGAGCAGTTCTTC. Translated, it gives CASSLIAGSYNEQFF.

The chain links TRBV9 to TRBJ2-3; tentative D call: TRBD1 (5 bases). V lost 3 bases to trimming and J lost 0 bases, with 14 bases between them. The germline V gene has CDR1 SGDLS and CDR2 YYNGEE. CDR3 size: 16 residues. CDR3 bases: TGTGCCAGCAGCGGCGAAACAGGCTACAGCACAGATACGCAGTATTTT. This codes for CASSGETGYSTDTQYF.

The V and J genes are TRBV2 and TRBJ1-2; a possible D gene is TRBD1 (5 bases). V lost 6 bases to trimming and J lost 8 bases, with 16 bases between them. The germline CDR1 and CDR2 sequences are SNHLY and FYNNEI. This CDR3 has 13 residues. The CDR3 reads CASRAPPGGGYTF. The CDR3 bases are TGTGCCAGCAGAGCCCCCCCGGGGGGAGGCTACACCTTC. Full variable domain (remainder filled in from reference TRBV2 and TRBJ1-2): EPEVTQTPSHQVTQMGQEVILRCVPISNHLYFYWYRQILGQKVEFLVSFYNNEISEKSEIFDDQFSVERPDGSNFTLKIRSTKLEDSAMYFCASRAPPGGGYTFGSGTRLTVV.

This chain connects TRBV6-1 to TRBJ2-7, with 10 bases identical to TRBD2. CDR1 is MNHNS and CDR2 is SASEGT in the germline V gene. Trimming at V came to 11 bases and at J to 1 base, leaving 8 bases not matched to a gene. The CDR3 contains 14 residues. In DNA, the CDR3 is TGTGCCTCGGGGGTTAGCGGGGGGTCCTACGAGCAGTACTTC. As protein: CASGVSGGSYEQYF.

The chain joins TRBV29-1 to TRBJ2-1, with D possibly matching TRBD1 (5 bases). CDR3 length: 12 residues. CDR1 SQVTM and CDR2 ANQGSEA come from the germline V gene. V lost 3 bases, J lost 6 bases, and 9 bases lay in between. The CDR3 spells CSVELQGNEQFF. The CDR3 nucleotides are TGCAGCGTTGAGTTGCAGGGCAATGAGCAGTTCTTC.

The chain is built from TRBV27 and TRBJ1-2, with D unclear. Germline V CDR1 and CDR2: MNHEY, SMNVEV (reference sequence). V was clipped by 2 bases and J by 6 bases, with 22 bases between them. The CDR3 consists of 17 residues. The CDR3 DNA sequence: TGTGCCAGCAGTTTACGGCGGGATCCTACTGGGCCGAATGGCTACACCTTC. Residues: CASSLRRDPTGPNGYTF.

This clone was detected only once. The rearrangement links TRBV7-2 to TRBJ1-2; 7 bases match TRBD1. The junction had 6 bases not matched to a gene; V was cut back by 5 bases and J by 3 bases. This CDR3 is built from 14 residues. Germline CDR1 is SGHTA and CDR2 is FQGNSA. Here the CDR3 reads CASSPDRDHYGYTF. In DNA, the CDR3 is TGTGCCAGCAGCCCCGACAGGGACCACTATGGCTACACCTTC. Full variable domain (outside the CDR3, taken from reference TRBV7-2 and TRBJ1-2): GAGVSQSPSNKVTEKGKDVELRCDPISGHTALYWYRQSLGQGLEFLIYFQGNSAPDKSGLPSDRFSAERTGGSVSTLTIQRTQQEDSAVYLCASSPDRDHYGYTFGSGTRLTVV.